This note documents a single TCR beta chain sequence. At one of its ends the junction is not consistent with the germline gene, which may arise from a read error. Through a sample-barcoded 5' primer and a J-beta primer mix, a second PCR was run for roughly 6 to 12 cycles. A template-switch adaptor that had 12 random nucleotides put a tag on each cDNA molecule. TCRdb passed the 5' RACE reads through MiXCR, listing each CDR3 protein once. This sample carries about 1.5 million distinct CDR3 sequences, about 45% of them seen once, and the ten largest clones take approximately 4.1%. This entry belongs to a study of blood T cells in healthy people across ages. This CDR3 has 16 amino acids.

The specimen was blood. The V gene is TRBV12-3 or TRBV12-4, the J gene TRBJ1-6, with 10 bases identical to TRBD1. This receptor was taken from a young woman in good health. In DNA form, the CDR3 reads TGTGTCAGCAGTTCCTTGAGGGACAGGGGTTCCTCACCCCTCCACTTT. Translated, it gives CVSSSLRDRGSSPLHF.